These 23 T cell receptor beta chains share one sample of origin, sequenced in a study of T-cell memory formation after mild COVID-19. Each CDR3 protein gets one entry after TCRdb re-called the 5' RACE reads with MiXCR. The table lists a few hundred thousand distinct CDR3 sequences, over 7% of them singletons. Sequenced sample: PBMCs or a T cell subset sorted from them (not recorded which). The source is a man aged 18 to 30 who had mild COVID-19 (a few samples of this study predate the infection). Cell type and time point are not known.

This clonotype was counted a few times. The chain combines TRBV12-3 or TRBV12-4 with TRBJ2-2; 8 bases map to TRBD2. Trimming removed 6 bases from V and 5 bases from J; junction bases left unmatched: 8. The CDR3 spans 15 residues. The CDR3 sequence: CASRKAGEGTGELFF. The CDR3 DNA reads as TGTGCCAGCAGGAAAGCGGGGGAGGGGACCGGGGAGCTGTTTTTT.

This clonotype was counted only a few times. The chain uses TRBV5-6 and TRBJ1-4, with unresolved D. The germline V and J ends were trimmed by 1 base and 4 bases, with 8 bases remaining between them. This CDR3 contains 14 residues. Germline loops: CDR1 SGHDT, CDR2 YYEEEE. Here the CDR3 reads CASSLSARNEKLFF. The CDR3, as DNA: TGTGCCAGCAGCTTGTCCGCCCGTAATGAAAAACTGTTTTTT.

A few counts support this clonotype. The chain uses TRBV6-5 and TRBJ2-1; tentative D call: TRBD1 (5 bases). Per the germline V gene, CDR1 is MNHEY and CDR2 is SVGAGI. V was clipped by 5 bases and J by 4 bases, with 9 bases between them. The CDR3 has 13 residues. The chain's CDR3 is CASSQSGYNEQFF. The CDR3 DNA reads TGTGCCAGCAGTCAATCAGGGTACAATGAGCAGTTCTTC.

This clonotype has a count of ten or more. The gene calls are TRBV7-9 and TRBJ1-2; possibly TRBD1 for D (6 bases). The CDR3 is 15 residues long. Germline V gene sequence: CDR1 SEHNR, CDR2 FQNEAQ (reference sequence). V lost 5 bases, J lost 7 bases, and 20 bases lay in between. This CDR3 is CASSKQGTHRFGYTF. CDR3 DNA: TGTGCCAGCAGCAAACAAGGGACACATCGTTTTGGCTACACCTTC.

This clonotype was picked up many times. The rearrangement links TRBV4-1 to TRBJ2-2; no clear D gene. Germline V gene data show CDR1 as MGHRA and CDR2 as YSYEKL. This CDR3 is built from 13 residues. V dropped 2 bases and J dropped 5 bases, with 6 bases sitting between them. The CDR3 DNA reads TGCGCCAGCAGCCAAACCGATACCGGGGAGCTGTTTTTT. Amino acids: CASSQTDTGELFF.

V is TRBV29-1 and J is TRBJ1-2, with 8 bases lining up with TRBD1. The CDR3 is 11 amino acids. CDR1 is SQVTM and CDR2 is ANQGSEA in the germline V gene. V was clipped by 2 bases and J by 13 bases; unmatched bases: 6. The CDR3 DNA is TGCAGCGTTGAATTAGGACAGGGTTCCACCTTC. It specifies CSVELGQGSTF.

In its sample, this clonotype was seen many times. CDR3 DNA: TGTGCCAGTTCTTATCCCGCGGCAACTAATGAAAAACTGTTTTTT. Its protein is CASSYPAATNEKLFF. This chain links TRBV5-6 with TRBJ1-4, with D unclear. Deletions cut 8 bases from V and 0 bases from J, with 14 bases between. CDR1 and CDR2 from the germline V gene are SGHDT and YYEEEE. The length of the CDR3 is 15 residues. Variable domain in full (rest from reference TRBV5-6 and TRBJ1-4): DAGVTQSPTHLIKTRGQQVTLRCSPKSGHDTVSWYQQALGQGPQFIFQYYEEEERQRGNFPDRFSGHQFPNYSSELNVNALLLGDSALYLCASSYPAATNEKLFFGSGTQLSVL.

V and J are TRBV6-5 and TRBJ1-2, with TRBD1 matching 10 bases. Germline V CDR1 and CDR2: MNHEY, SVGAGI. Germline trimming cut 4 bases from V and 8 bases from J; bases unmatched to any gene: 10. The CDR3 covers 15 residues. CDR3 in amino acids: CASSFSRQGAWGYTF. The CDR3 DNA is TGTGCCAGCAGTTTTTCCCGACAGGGGGCCTGGGGCTACACCTTC.

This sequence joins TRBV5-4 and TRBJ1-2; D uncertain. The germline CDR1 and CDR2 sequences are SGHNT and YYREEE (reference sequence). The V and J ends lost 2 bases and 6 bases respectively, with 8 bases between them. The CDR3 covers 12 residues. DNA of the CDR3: TGTGCCAGCAGCTTTGCGTACGATGGCTACACCTTC. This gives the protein CASSFAYDGYTF. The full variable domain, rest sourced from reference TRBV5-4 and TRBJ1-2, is ETGVTQSPTHLIKTRGQQVTLRCSSQSGHNTVSWYQQALGQGPQFIFQYYREEENGRGNFPPRFSGLQFPNYSSELNVNALELDDSALYLCASSFAYDGYTFGSGTRLTVV.

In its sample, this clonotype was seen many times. CDR3: CASSFPGADTQYF. In nucleotides, the CDR3 is TGTGCCAGCAGCTTCCCGGGCGCAGATACGCAGTATTTT. The chain joins TRBV25-1 to TRBJ2-3, with D hard to call. Deletions cut 6 bases from V and 4 bases from J, with 11 bases between. The CDR3 loop spans 13 amino acids. Germline values: CDR1 MGHDK, CDR2 SYGVNS.

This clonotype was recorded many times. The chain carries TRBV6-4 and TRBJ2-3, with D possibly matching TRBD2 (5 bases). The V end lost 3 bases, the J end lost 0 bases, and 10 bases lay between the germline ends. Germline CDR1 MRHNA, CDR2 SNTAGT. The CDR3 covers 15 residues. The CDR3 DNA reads TGTGCCAGCAGTGAAGAGGGATCTAGCACAGATACGCAGTATTTT. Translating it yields CASSEEGSSTDTQYF.

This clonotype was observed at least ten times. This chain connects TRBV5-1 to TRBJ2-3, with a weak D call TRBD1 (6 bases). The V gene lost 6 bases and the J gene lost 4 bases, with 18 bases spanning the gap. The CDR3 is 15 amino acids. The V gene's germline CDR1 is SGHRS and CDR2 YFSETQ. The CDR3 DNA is TGCGCCAGCACCGAAATCGGCGGACAGTCAGATACGCAGTATTTT. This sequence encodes CASTEIGGQSDTQYF.

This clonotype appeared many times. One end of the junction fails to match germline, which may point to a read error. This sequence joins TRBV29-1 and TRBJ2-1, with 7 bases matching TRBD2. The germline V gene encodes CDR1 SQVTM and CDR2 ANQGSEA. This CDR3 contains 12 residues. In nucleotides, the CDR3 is TGCAGCGTTGAACCCATCGGGGGAGGGTGGGTCTTC. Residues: CSVEPIGGGWVF.

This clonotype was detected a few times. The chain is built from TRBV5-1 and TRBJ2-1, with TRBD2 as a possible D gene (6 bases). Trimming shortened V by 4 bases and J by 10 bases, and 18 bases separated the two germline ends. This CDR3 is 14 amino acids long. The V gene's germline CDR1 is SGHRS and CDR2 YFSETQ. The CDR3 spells CASSPGLPVREQFF. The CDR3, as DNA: TGCGCCAGCAGCCCGGGACTTCCGGTCCGCGAGCAGTTCTTC.

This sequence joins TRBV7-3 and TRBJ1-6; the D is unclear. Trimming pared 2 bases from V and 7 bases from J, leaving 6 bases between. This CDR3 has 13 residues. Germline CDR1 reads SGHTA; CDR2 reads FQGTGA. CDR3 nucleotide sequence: TGTGCCAGCAGCTTACAGTTCAATTCACCCCTCCACTTT. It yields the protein CASSLQFNSPLHF.

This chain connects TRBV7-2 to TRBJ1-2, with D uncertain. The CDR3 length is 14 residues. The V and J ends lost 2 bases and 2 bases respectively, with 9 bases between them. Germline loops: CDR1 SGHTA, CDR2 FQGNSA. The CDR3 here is CASSLRTPNYGYTF. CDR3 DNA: TGTGCCAGCAGCTTAAGAACCCCCAACTATGGCTACACCTTC.

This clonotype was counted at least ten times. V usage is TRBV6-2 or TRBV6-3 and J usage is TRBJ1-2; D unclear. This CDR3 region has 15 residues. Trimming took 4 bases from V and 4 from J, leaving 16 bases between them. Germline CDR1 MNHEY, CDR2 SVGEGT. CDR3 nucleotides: TGTGCCAGCAGTTCCACGGGTGGAAGCATCTATGGCTACACCTTC. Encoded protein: CASSSTGGSIYGYTF.

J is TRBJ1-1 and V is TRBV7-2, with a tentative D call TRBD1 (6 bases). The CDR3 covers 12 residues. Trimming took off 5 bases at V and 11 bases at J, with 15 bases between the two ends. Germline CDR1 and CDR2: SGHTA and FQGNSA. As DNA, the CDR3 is TGTGCCAGCAGCCAAAGGGGGAAAGGGGCTTTCTTT. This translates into CASSQRGKGAFF.

CDR3 DNA: TGTGCCAGCAGCTTTGTCACAGGGCGAGCTGAGCAGTTCTTC. This translates into CASSFVTGRAEQFF. The chain couples TRBV7-2 to TRBJ2-1, with D possibly being TRBD1 (6 bases). The germline V gene encodes CDR1 SGHTA and CDR2 FQGNSA. V dropped 3 bases and J dropped 9 bases, with 15 bases sitting between them. This CDR3 has 14 amino acids. Looking up the rest from reference TRBV7-2 and TRBJ2-1 gives the full variable domain: GAGVSQSPSNKVTEKGKDVELRCDPISGHTALYWYRQSLGQGLEFLIYFQGNSAPDKSGLPSDRFSAERTGGSVSTLTIQRTQQEDSAVYLCASSFVTGRAEQFFGPGTRLTVL.

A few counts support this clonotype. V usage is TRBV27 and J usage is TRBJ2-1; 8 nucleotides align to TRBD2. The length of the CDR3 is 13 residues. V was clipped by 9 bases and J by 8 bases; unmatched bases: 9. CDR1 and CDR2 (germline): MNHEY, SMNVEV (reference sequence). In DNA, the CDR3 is TGTGCCAGTACACCGGGACTAGTCCATGAGCAGTTCTTC. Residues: CASTPGLVHEQFF.

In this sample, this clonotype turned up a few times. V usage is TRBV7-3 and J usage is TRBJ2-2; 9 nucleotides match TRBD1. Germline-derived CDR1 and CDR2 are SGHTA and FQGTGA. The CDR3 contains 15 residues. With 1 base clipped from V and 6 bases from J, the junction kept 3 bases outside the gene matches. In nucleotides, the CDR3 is TGTGCCAGCAGCTTAATGGGACAGGGTTCCGGGGAGCTGTTTTTT. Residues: CASSLMGQGSGELFF. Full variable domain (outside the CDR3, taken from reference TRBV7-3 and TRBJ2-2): GAGVSQTPSNKVTEKGKYVELRCDPISGHTALYWYRQSLGQGPEFLIYFQGTGAADDSGLPNDRFFAVRPEGSVSTLKIQRTERGDSAVYLCASSLMGQGSGELFFGEGSRLTVL.

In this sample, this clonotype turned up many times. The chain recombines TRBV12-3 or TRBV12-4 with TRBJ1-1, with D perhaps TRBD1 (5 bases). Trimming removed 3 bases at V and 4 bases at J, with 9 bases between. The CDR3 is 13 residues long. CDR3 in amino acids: CASSFQGGTEAFF. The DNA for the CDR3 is TGTGCCAGCAGTTTTCAGGGTGGCACTGAAGCTTTCTTT.

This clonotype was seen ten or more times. The CDR3 nucleotides read TGCAGCGTTGGCCAGGGGGGTTTGGAGCAGTTCTTC. It codes for CSVGQGGLEQFF. The rearrangement links TRBV29-1 to TRBJ2-1, with D perhaps TRBD1 (7 bases). CDR3 length: 12 amino acids. Germline V CDR1 and CDR2: SQVTM, ANQGSEA. The V end lost 4 bases, the J end lost 10 bases, and 14 bases lay between the germline ends.